Following are 27 T cell receptor beta chains from one sample sequenced in a study of T cell responses to AZD1222 COVID-19 vaccine. Data came from immunoSEQ multiplex PCR; TCRdb stores just in-frame clones and leaves some out. The sample yields over 100,000 clones, about nine tenths seen once. Sequenced here: peripheral blood, sampled on day 0 of AZD1222 vaccination. All receptors come from an adult in good health.

The genes are TRBV6-1 and TRBJ1-5; D is ambiguous. The CDR3 contains 16 residues. From germline, CDR1 is MNHNS and CDR2 SASEGT. V lost 4 bases, J lost 0 bases, and 13 bases lay in between. CDR3 nucleotide sequence: TGTGCCAGCAGTGCAGAAACGGGGTATAGCAATCAGCCCCAGCATTTT. It codes for CASSAETGYSNQPQHF.

The gene calls are TRBV7-2 and TRBJ1-1; D perhaps matches TRBD1 (6 bases). From germline, CDR1 is SGHTA and CDR2 FQGNSA. This CDR3 is 14 amino acids long. Trimming took off 3 bases at V and 2 bases at J, with 10 bases between the two ends. In nucleotides, the CDR3 is TGTGCCAGCAGCTTCAGAGGGACAAACACTGAAGCTTTCTTT. The encoded protein is CASSFRGTNTEAFF.

This clone has a single count. This sequence joins TRBV5-6 and TRBJ1-1; a possible D gene is TRBD1 (5 bases). Trimming stripped 0 bases from V and 3 bases from J, with 12 bases between. Germline V gene data show CDR1 as SGHDT and CDR2 as YYEEEE. This CDR3 has 15 amino acids. CDR3 sequence: CASSLAGLGDTEAFF. The CDR3, as DNA: TGTGCCAGCAGCTTGGCGGGTTTGGGGGACACTGAAGCTTTCTTT.

The V and J genes are TRBV9 and TRBJ2-1; D remains ambiguous. The length of the CDR3 is 16 residues. V shed 0 bases and J shed 2 bases, with 12 bases lying between them. Germline-derived CDR1 and CDR2 are SGDLS and YYNGEE. The DNA of the CDR3 is TGTGCCAGCAGCGTAGATTCAGAAAGTGCCTACAATGAGCAGTTCTTC. Translating gives CASSVDSESAYNEQFF.

This chain connects TRBV4-3 to TRBJ1-6; TRBD1 matches 11 bases. V shed 0 bases, J shed 10 bases, and the junction held 5 bases outside the gene matches. The length of the CDR3 is 16 residues. CDR1 and CDR2 from the germline V gene are LGHNA and YSLEER. For the CDR3, the DNA is TGCGCCAGCAGCCAAGAGTCCGGGACAGGGGGATCACCCCTCCACTTT. This codes for CASSQESGTGGSPLHF.

The chain combines TRBV19 with TRBJ1-2; perhaps TRBD1 as D (6 bases). This CDR3 has 13 residues. With 3 bases removed from V and 8 bases from J, the gap between germline ends came to 13 bases. CDR1 is LNHDA and CDR2 is SQIVND in the germline V gene (reference sequence). The CDR3: CASSMRTEGGYTF. For the CDR3, the DNA is TGTGCCAGTAGTATGAGGACAGAAGGGGGCTACACCTTC.

J is TRBJ1-6 and V is TRBV28, with D perhaps matching TRBD1 (5 bases). Trimming pared 6 bases from V and 8 bases from J, leaving 17 bases between. Per germline, CDR1 MDHEN and CDR2 SYDVKM. CDR3 length: 15 amino acids. CDR3 bases: TGTGCCAGCAGGCAACCACAGGTACCCTATTCACCCCTCCACTTT. It codes for CASRQPQVPYSPLHF.

CDR3 amino acids: CASSPTANEQFF. CDR3 nucleotide sequence: TGTGCCAGCAGCCCCACGGCCAATGAGCAGTTCTTC. This chain joins TRBV7-9 and TRBJ2-1; the D is unclear. Germline V gene lookup returns CDR1 SEHNR and CDR2 FQNEAQ (reference sequence). This CDR3 comprises 12 residues. V lost 5 bases, J lost 6 bases, and 8 bases lay in between.

J is TRBJ2-7 and V is TRBV19, with TRBD1 matching over 9 bases. Per germline, CDR1 LNHDA and CDR2 SQIVND (reference sequence). The J segment lost 5 bases and the V segment lost 8 bases, leaving 13 bases of the junction unmatched. The CDR3 extends over 15 amino acids. The CDR3, as DNA: TGTGCCAGTGGAAACGGGGGGACAGGGCACCACGAGCAGTACTTC. Amino acids: CASGNGGTGHHEQYF.

The V gene is TRBV27, the J gene TRBJ1-2; D may be TRBD1 (5 bases). V gave up 2 bases and J gave up 8 bases, with 12 bases separating them. The CDR3 has 13 amino acids. CDR1 is MNHEY, CDR2 SMNVEV, per germline (reference sequence). The CDR3 sequence is CASSLKGSEGYTF. The CDR3 DNA reads as TGTGCCAGCAGTTTAAAGGGGAGCGAGGGCTACACCTTC.

The J gene is TRBJ1-2, the V gene TRBV19; no definite D call. V lost 6 bases, J lost 2 bases, and 10 bases lay in between. CDR1 is LNHDA, CDR2 SQIVND, per germline (reference sequence). This CDR3 is built from 13 residues. CDR3 sequence: CASRTEVNYGYTF. The CDR3 DNA follows: TGTGCCAGTAGGACGGAGGTAAACTATGGCTACACCTTC.

CDR3 DNA: TGCGCCAGCAGCTTGGATCAGGCCAGTTTACCGCATTTT. Translating gives CASSLDQASLPHF. The chain has TRBV5-1 and TRBJ1-5; D unresolved. Germline loops: CDR1 SGHRS, CDR2 YFSETQ. The CDR3 has 13 amino acids. V was cut by 0 bases and J by 15 bases, with 16 bases left in between. Filled out from reference TRBV5-1 and TRBJ1-5, the complete variable domain reads KAGVTQTPRYLIKTRGQQVTLSCSPISGHRSVSWYQQTPGQGLQFLFEYFSETQRNKGNFPGRFSGRQFSNSRSEMNVSTLELGDSALYLCASSLDQASLPHFGDGTRLSIL.

The rearrangement uses TRBV6-4 and TRBJ1-4; 9 bases are a match to TRBD1. Trimming removed 3 bases from V and 7 bases from J; junction bases left unmatched: 6. From germline, CDR1 is MRHNA and CDR2 SNTAGT. This CDR3 contains 15 residues. For the CDR3, the DNA is TGTGCCAGCAGTGAAGGGACAGGGAGCAGTGAAAAACTGTTTTTT. Its protein is CASSEGTGSSEKLFF.

V gene TRBV7-3 combines with J gene TRBJ2-3; D unresolved. CDR3 size: 13 residues. In germline, CDR1 is SGHTA, CDR2 FQGTGA. V was cut by 2 bases and J by 2 bases, with 5 bases left in between. CDR3 amino acids: CASSLLDTDTQYF. CDR3 in DNA: TGTGCCAGCAGCTTACTAGACACAGATACGCAGTATTTT.

The rearrangement links TRBV2 to TRBJ1-4, with 8 bases identical to TRBD1. Germline V lookup: CDR1 SNHLY, CDR2 FYNNEI. The V segment lost 5 bases and the J segment 5 bases; nucleotides outside the gene matches: 10. The CDR3 extends over 16 amino acids. The CDR3 sequence is CASSKLGQGRNEKLFF. For the CDR3, the DNA is TGTGCCAGCAGTAAACTTGGACAGGGACGGAATGAAAAACTGTTTTTT.

The V gene is TRBV4-2, the J gene TRBJ1-2, with D perhaps matching TRBD1 (5 bases). Looked up from germline, CDR1 is LGHNA and CDR2 is YNFKEQ. Trimming pared 0 bases from V and 5 bases from J, leaving 13 bases between. The CDR3 runs to 15 residues. Written as DNA, the CDR3 is TGTGCCAGCAGCCAAGATCGGGGGGATGGGTATGGCTACACCTTC. Translated: CASSQDRGDGYGYTF.

The chain couples TRBV28 to TRBJ2-7; D call uncertain. The germline gives CDR1 MDHEN, CDR2 SYDVKM. Trimming stripped 3 bases from V and 3 bases from J, with 6 bases between. This CDR3 has 12 residues. The CDR3, as DNA: TGTGCCAGCAGTTTTATTTTCTACGAGCAGTACTTC. Translation gives CASSFIFYEQYF.

The chain joins TRBV2 to TRBJ1-5, with a weak D call TRBD1 (5 bases). Trimming removed 4 bases at V and 2 bases at J, with 12 bases between. This CDR3 comprises 15 residues. Germline CDR1 SNHLY, CDR2 FYNNEI. The CDR3 spells CASSGRVVGNQPQHF. CDR3 sequence (DNA): TGTGCCAGCAGTGGCAGGGTAGTGGGCAATCAGCCCCAGCATTTT.

The sample holds a few counts of this clone. CDR3 DNA sequence: TGTGCCAGCTCACCAGGGACAGGTGTATTTTATGGCTACACCTTC. This translates into CASSPGTGVFYGYTF. The chain links TRBV18 to TRBJ1-2; TRBD1 agrees at 8 bases. Trimming cost V 2 bases and J 5 bases; bases outside gene matches: 7. The length of the CDR3 is 15 residues. Germline-derived CDR1 and CDR2 are KGHSH and LQKENI.

The chain joins TRBV6-5 to TRBJ2-7; the match to TRBD2 covers 7 bases. CDR3 length: 15 amino acids. V was pared by 6 bases and J by 3 bases, with 11 bases of the junction left unmatched. Germline V gene data show CDR1 as MNHEY and CDR2 as SVGAGI. This chain's CDR3 is CASSRSLAEHYEQYF. In nucleotides, the CDR3 is TGTGCCAGCAGCCGTTCTCTAGCGGAACACTACGAGCAGTACTTC.

This chain links TRBV19 with TRBJ2-7, with TRBD1 identical over 11 bases. The germline V gene has CDR1 LNHDA and CDR2 SQIVND (reference sequence). The ends lost 5 bases at V and 5 bases at J; junction bases unmatched: 8. The CDR3 has 15 amino acids. DNA for the CDR3: TGTGCCAGTAGTGGGTCCTGGACAGGGGGCGACGAGCAGTACTTC. Translation gives CASSGSWTGGDEQYF.

The rearrangement joins TRBV7-8 to TRBJ2-7, with 9 bases aligning to TRBD1. Trimming cost V 7 bases and J 0 bases; bases outside gene matches: 10. The CDR3 consists of 16 residues. Looked up from germline, CDR1 is SGHVS and CDR2 is FQNEAQ. The CDR3 DNA reads as TGTGCCAGCACCCCTACCGGGACAGGGAGCTCCTACGAGCAGTACTTC. Residues: CASTPTGTGSSYEQYF.

The chain uses TRBV18 and TRBJ1-1; 8 bases are shared with TRBD1. The germline V gene has CDR1 KGHSH and CDR2 LQKENI. Unmatched junction bases numbered 7, after V lost 5 bases and J lost 8 bases. There are 13 residues in the CDR3. CDR3 sequence reads: CASSLDRASEAFF. CDR3 bases: TGTGCCAGCTCATTGGACAGGGCTTCCGAAGCTTTCTTT.

V gene TRBV6-2 or TRBV6-3 combines with J gene TRBJ2-7, with 7 bases lining up with TRBD2. Germline loops: CDR1 MNHEY, CDR2 SVGEGT. This CDR3 has 15 amino acids. Trimming took 7 bases from V and 2 from J; bases not matched to a gene: 11. For the CDR3, the DNA is TGTGCCAGCACCCCAAGCAGCGGGGCCCCCTACGAGCAGTACTTC. The encoded protein is CASTPSSGAPYEQYF.

The chain is built from TRBV10-2 and TRBJ2-1, with D perhaps TRBD1 (6 bases). The CDR3 spans 19 residues. Trimming removed 5 bases from V and 4 bases from J, with 27 bases in between. CDR1 and CDR2 from the germline V gene are WSHSY and SAAADI. The CDR3 loop reads CASSFSLRGLSLSYNEQFF. CDR3 DNA: TGCGCCAGCAGTTTTTCTCTGAGGGGGTTATCGTTATCATACAATGAGCAGTTCTTC.

The rearrangement links TRBV5-1 to TRBJ2-5; D possibly corresponds to TRBD1 (5 bases). The CDR3 contains 14 residues. V was trimmed by 4 bases and J by 5 bases, leaving 15 bases between them. Looked up from germline, CDR1 is SGHRS and CDR2 is YFSETQ. The CDR3 region has the DNA TGCGCCAGCAGCATAGGCGACAGCACCGAGACCCAGTACTTC. This translates into CASSIGDSTETQYF.

The chain has TRBV7-2 and TRBJ2-5, with 7 bases fitting TRBD1. The CDR3 is 15 amino acids. Germline CDR1 reads SGHTA; CDR2 reads FQGNSA. The V gene end was trimmed by 1 base and the J gene end by 4 bases; junction bases not matched to a gene: 6. The CDR3 sequence: CASSLGPGGRETQYF. The CDR3 coding sequence is TGTGCCAGCAGCTTAGGGCCAGGGGGTAGAGAGACCCAGTACTTC.